The 28 T cell receptor beta chains below were found in one sample sequenced in a study of cytomegalovirus exposure and HLA in healthy donors. The PCR had 60 Vbeta and 13 Jbeta primers. TCRdb keeps only in-frame clones here, not all; method: immunoSEQ multiplex PCR. The profile covers around 150,000 clones, with approximately 79% appearing a single time and around 0.97% taken by the ten largest. The sample comprised PBMCs. Receptor source: a woman between 50 and 59 years old in good health and CMV-seropositive.

V usage is TRBV10-3 and J usage is TRBJ2-2, with 9 bases fitting TRBD1. V dropped 4 bases and J dropped 0; count of bases not matched to a gene: 9. Germline V CDR1 and CDR2: ENHRY, SYGVKD. The CDR3 has 18 residues. CDR3 bases: TGTGCCATCAGTGCACCTACCGGGACAGGGTCGAACACCGGGGAGCTGTTTTTT. It translates to CAISAPTGTGSNTGELFF.

The chain is built from TRBV18 and TRBJ2-1; perhaps TRBD2 as D (6 bases). Looked up from germline, CDR1 is KGHSH and CDR2 is LQKENI. The CDR3 extends over 16 amino acids. The germline V and J ends were trimmed by 3 bases and 4 bases, with 16 bases remaining between them. The CDR3 DNA sequence: TGTGCCAGCTCACCGCCAGGGTTCCGGGGGTACAATGAGCAGTTCTTC. The encoded protein is CASSPPGFRGYNEQFF.

This rearrangement joins TRBV5-6 to TRBJ1-3; 9 nucleotides line up with TRBD1. Germline assignment: CDR1 SGHDT and CDR2 YYEEEE. Unmatched junction bases numbered 5, after V lost 3 bases and J lost 4 bases. This CDR3 has 15 residues. CDR3 sequence: CASSWDRVRGNTIYF. The CDR3 coding sequence is TGTGCCAGCAGCTGGGACAGGGTTAGGGGAAACACCATATATTTT. The variable domain in full, with the rest retrieved from reference TRBV5-6 and TRBJ1-3, is DAGVTQSPTHLIKTRGQQVTLRCSPKSGHDTVSWYQQALGQGPQFIFQYYEEEERQRGNFPDRFSGHQFPNYSSELNVNALLLGDSALYLCASSWDRVRGNTIYFGEGSWLTVV.

V and J are TRBV4-1 and TRBJ2-4; maybe TRBD2 (5 bases). CDR3 length: 15 residues. Germline CDR1 and CDR2: MGHRA and YSYEKL. The V end lost 0 bases, the J end lost 1 base, and 7 bases lay between the germline ends. Here the CDR3 reads CASSQDPGAKNIQYF. In DNA, the CDR3 is TGCGCCAGCAGCCAAGATCCGGGGGCCAAAAACATTCAGTACTTC.

The gene calls are TRBV5-1 and TRBJ2-7; TRBD1 agrees at 8 bases. The CDR3 covers 16 residues. CDR1 and CDR2 (germline): SGHRS, YFSETQ. Trimming cost V 6 bases and J 0 bases; bases outside gene matches: 11. The CDR3 DNA reads TGCGCCAGCACCTTAATGGACAGGGCTGGCTCCTACGAGCAGTACTTC. As protein: CASTLMDRAGSYEQYF.

This chain uses TRBV28 with TRBJ1-1, with D unclear. In germline, CDR1 is MDHEN, CDR2 SYDVKM. This CDR3 region has 14 residues. The V and J ends lost 6 bases and 4 bases respectively, with 15 bases between them. CDR3 in DNA: TGTGCCAGCAGCCCCGACCCGAGGCCCACTGAAGCTTTCTTT. Residues: CASSPDPRPTEAFF.

V is TRBV6-1 and J is TRBJ2-7, with unresolved D. The germline CDR1 and CDR2 sequences are MNHNS and SASEGT. The germline V and J ends were trimmed by 6 bases and 7 bases, with 13 bases remaining between them. This CDR3 comprises 12 residues. The CDR3 spells CASRAYKMEQYF. The DNA for the CDR3 is TGTGCCAGCAGAGCCTATAAGATGGAGCAGTACTTC.

In its sample, this clone was seen once. The chain is built from TRBV18 and TRBJ1-1, with D possibly matching TRBD1 (6 bases). The CDR3 consists of 15 residues. Germline V gene sequence: CDR1 KGHSH, CDR2 LQKENI. V lost 3 bases to trimming and J lost 7 bases, with 18 bases between them. The CDR3 bases are TGTGCCAGCTCACCCACCCAGGGGACGGGCGGTGAAGCTTTCTTT. This gives the protein CASSPTQGTGGEAFF.

The chain combines TRBV10-3 with TRBJ2-7; 8 nucleotides agree with TRBD1. The CDR3 length is 14 residues. Germline values: CDR1 ENHRY, CDR2 SYGVKD. V gave up 3 bases and J gave up 5 bases; unmatched junction bases: 6. CDR3 nucleotides: TGTGCCATCAGTGATTTTCAGGGGGCCCACGAGCAGTACTTC. This sequence encodes CAISDFQGAHEQYF.

V is TRBV9 and J is TRBJ2-4, with D possibly being TRBD2 (5 bases). With 7 bases removed from V and 6 bases from J, the gap between germline ends came to 14 bases. The CDR3 consists of 13 residues. From germline, CDR1 is SGDLS and CDR2 YYNGEE. The CDR3 DNA reads TGTGCCAGCTCCAGAGGTGGAGGAAACATTCAGTACTTC. This encodes CASSRGGGNIQYF.

The J gene is TRBJ2-3, the V gene TRBV19; maybe TRBD1 (6 bases). Germline V CDR1 and CDR2: LNHDA, SQIVND (reference sequence). V was shortened by 3 bases and J by 0 bases, with 10 bases between the two germline ends. CDR3 length: 15 amino acids. CDR3 coding DNA: TGTGCCAGTAGTATCAGGGGTTCTAGCACAGATACGCAGTATTTT. Protein sequence: CASSIRGSSTDTQYF.

This chain uses TRBV2 with TRBJ2-5, with unresolved D. Trimming left V 2 bases short and J 4 bases short, with 8 bases between. Germline V lookup: CDR1 SNHLY, CDR2 FYNNEI. The CDR3 is 13 amino acids. The CDR3 DNA follows: TGTGCCAGCAGTGAACACGGTGGAGAGACCCAGTACTTC. Translation: CASSEHGGETQYF.

Details on this clone: An end of the junction does not agree with germline; a read error may underlie this. The CDR3 region has the DNA TGTGCCACCAGTTTGGGGGTAGCGGGGGGAGGTGAGCAGTTCTTC. Translated: CATSLGVAGGGEQFF. This chain links TRBV2 with TRBJ2-1, with 10 bases fitting TRBD2. CDR3 length equals 15 residues. The V gene's germline CDR1 is SNHLY and CDR2 FYNNEI.

This sequence joins TRBV29-1 and TRBJ1-1; 7 bases are shared with TRBD1. Germline V gives CDR1 SQVTM, CDR2 ANQGSEA. This CDR3 has 12 amino acids. With V trimmed by 6 bases and J by 8 bases, 9 bases remained unmatched. CDR3 residues: CSVAIRDREAFF. The CDR3 DNA reads TGCAGCGTCGCAATTCGGGACAGAGAAGCTTTCTTT.

The rearrangement joins TRBV28 to TRBJ1-3, with 9 bases identical to TRBD1. The V segment lost 4 bases and the J segment 3 bases; nucleotides outside the gene matches: 4. This CDR3 spans 15 amino acids. Germline V gene lookup returns CDR1 MDHEN and CDR2 SYDVKM. The CDR3 is CASSSTGGDGNTIYF. DNA of the CDR3: TGTGCCAGCAGTTCGACAGGGGGAGATGGAAACACCATATATTTT. The full variable domain, with the rest looked up from reference TRBV28 and TRBJ1-3, is DVKVTQSSRYLVKRTGEKVFLECVQDMDHENMFWYRQDPGLGLRLIYFSYDVKMKEKGDIPEGYSVSREKKERFSLILESASTNQTSMYLCASSSTGGDGNTIYFGEGSWLTVV.

The chain links TRBV2 to TRBJ2-5, with 7 bases fitting TRBD2. The CDR3 has 15 residues. The V gene end was trimmed by 3 bases and the J gene end by 4 bases; junction bases not matched to a gene: 8. Germline CDR1 reads SNHLY; CDR2 reads FYNNEI. The CDR3 is CASSEASGDLETQYF. Here the CDR3 DNA reads TGTGCCAGCAGTGAGGCTAGCGGAGATTTAGAGACCCAGTACTTC.

The V call is TRBV6-1, the J call TRBJ2-1, with a tentative D call TRBD1 (5 bases). CDR1 is MNHNS, CDR2 SASEGT, per germline. V lost 7 bases and J lost 6, with 16 bases in between. There are 14 residues in the CDR3. The CDR3 DNA sequence: TGTGCCAGCATCAGGTCAGGGCGCATCAATGAGCAGTTCTTC. Its protein product is CASIRSGRINEQFF.

The gene calls are TRBV15 and TRBJ1-1, with D hard to call. Trimming took 7 bases from V and 5 from J, leaving 17 bases between them. This CDR3 has 14 amino acids. Germline V gene data show CDR1 as LNHNV and CDR2 as YYDKDF (reference sequence). CDR3 bases: TGTGCCACCAAGGACTCCTACACCGGGACTGAAGCTTTCTTT. It is translated as CATKDSYTGTEAFF.

The genes are TRBV18 and TRBJ1-2; 9 bases map to TRBD1. V lost 5 bases, J lost 3 bases, and 7 bases stayed unmatched. The CDR3 spans 15 residues. The V gene's germline CDR1 is KGHSH and CDR2 LQKENI. CDR3 coding DNA: TGTGCCAGCTCATCAGGACAGGGGTGGTACTATGGCTACACCTTC. Its protein product is CASSSGQGWYYGYTF.

V gene TRBV30 combines with J gene TRBJ2-1; D not certain. The ends were cut back, 1 base at V and 6 bases at J, with 7 bases in the middle. The CDR3 runs to 12 residues. Looked up from germline, CDR1 is GTSNPN and CDR2 is SVGIG (reference sequence). This CDR3 is CAWSGLTNEQFF. The CDR3, as DNA: TGTGCCTGGAGTGGACTCACCAATGAGCAGTTCTTC.

This chain links TRBV28 with TRBJ1-5; D might be TRBD1 (6 bases). V gave up 8 bases and J gave up 12 bases, with 11 bases separating them. The germline gives CDR1 MDHEN, CDR2 SYDVKM. The CDR3 length is 10 residues. The CDR3 region has the DNA TGTGCCAGCGGCACAGGGCTCCAGCATTTT. Its translation is CASGTGLQHF.

This clone was picked up a small number of times. Written as DNA, the CDR3 is TGTGCCAGCAGTCAGGGGTCGGGACAGCCCCAGCATTTT. Its protein is CASSQGSGQPQHF. The chain employs TRBV6-1 and TRBJ1-5; D is possibly TRBD1 (6 bases). V was pared by 5 bases and J by 7 bases, with 12 bases between. The CDR3 runs to 13 residues. Germline lookup yields CDR1 MNHNS and CDR2 SASEGT.

V is TRBV10-3 and J is TRBJ2-7, with D possibly being TRBD2 (5 bases). Trimming took off 3 bases at V and 4 bases at J, with 10 bases between the two ends. Germline loops: CDR1 ENHRY, CDR2 SYGVKD. The CDR3 loop spans 13 amino acids. CDR3 sequence reads: CAISDTQRYEQYF. The CDR3 coding sequence is TGTGCCATCAGTGATACCCAGCGGTACGAGCAGTACTTC.

The chain carries TRBV9 and TRBJ2-3, with unresolved D. The V end was cut by 2 bases, the J end by 2 bases, with 12 bases between. In germline, CDR1 is SGDLS, CDR2 YYNGEE. This CDR3 is built from 15 residues. The CDR3 DNA sequence: TGTGCCAGCAGCGTCACCGCCGGAGTCACAGATACGCAGTATTTT. Protein sequence: CASSVTAGVTDTQYF. The whole variable domain, remainder taken from reference TRBV9 and TRBJ2-3, is DSGVTQTPKHLITATGQRVTLRCSPRSGDLSVYWYQQSLDQGLQFLIQYYNGEERAKGNILERFSAQQFPDLHSELNLSSLELGDSALYFCASSVTAGVTDTQYFGPGTRLTVL.

This chain joins TRBV9 and TRBJ2-2, with D possibly being TRBD2 (6 bases). The length of the CDR3 is 13 residues. Per the germline V gene, CDR1 is SGDLS and CDR2 is YYNGEE. Trimming removed 0 bases from V and 7 bases from J, with 7 bases in between. The CDR3 nucleotides are TGTGCCAGCAGCGTAGTGGAGGGCGGGGAGCTGTTTTTT. Protein product: CASSVVEGGELFF.

This clone was seen only once. Other DNA sequences within the sample encode an identical CDR3. The V call is TRBV7-9, the J call TRBJ1-5; D remains unclear. The CDR3 consists of 13 residues. The germline CDR1 and CDR2 sequences are SEHNR and FQNEAQ (reference sequence). The ends were cut back, 1 base at V and 7 bases at J, with 8 bases in the middle. This CDR3 reads CASSLGGYQPQHF. Here the CDR3 DNA reads TGTGCCAGCAGCTTAGGAGGGTACCAGCCCCAGCATTTT. The whole variable domain, filled in from reference TRBV7-9 and TRBJ1-5, reads DTGVSQNPRHKITKRGQNVTFRCDPISEHNRLYWYRQTLGQGPEFLTYFQNEAQLEKSRLLSDRFSAERPKGSFSTLEIQRTEQGDSAMYLCASSLGGYQPQHFGDGTRLSIL.

The gene calls are TRBV4-2 and TRBJ1-1; weak D call: TRBD1 (6 bases). The CDR3 has 15 residues. CDR1 and CDR2 from the germline V gene are LGHNA and YNFKEQ. V was pared by 5 bases and J by 7 bases, with 20 bases between. The CDR3 loop reads CASSEVSGVSNEAFF. DNA of the CDR3: TGTGCCAGCAGCGAAGTATCAGGGGTGTCTAATGAAGCTTTCTTT.

The chain combines TRBV6-1 with TRBJ1-3, with D possibly TRBD1 on 6 matching bases. The CDR3 spans 15 residues. V dropped 3 bases and J dropped 0 bases, with 9 bases sitting between them. CDR1 is MNHNS and CDR2 is SASEGT in the germline V gene. CDR3 region: CASSDQGPSGNTIYF. For the CDR3, the DNA is TGTGCCAGCAGTGATCAGGGGCCCTCTGGAAACACCATATATTTT.